This paragraph reports one T cell receptor beta chain. The antigen remains unidentified. Treatment: roughly 11-day PBMC culture with coronavirus spike peptide pools or control peptides (ViraFEST assay). Trimming took 1 base from V and 4 from J, leaving 8 bases between them. The length of the CDR3 is 12 residues. Germline V CDR1 and CDR2: DFQATT, SNEGSKA (reference sequence). The Oncomine TCR Beta short-read assay generated sequence data from the DNA of cultured CD4+ T cells. One entry per CDR3 protein results from TCRdb running MiXCR on the PCR reads. The sample shows more than 12,000 distinct CDR3 sequences, more than 45% of them seen only once. The record originates from a study of vaccination and CD4 T cells after COVID-19. Study overall: Post-COVID draws followed diagnosis by a median around 92 days (range 35 to 161). For control cultures, the treatment was a CEFX pool, an HIV-1 Nef pool, or no peptide.

Findings of the study overall: Clonotypes reactive to SARS-CoV-2 had a median that went up from approximately 21 to 38, but not significantly.

This chain uses TRBV20-1 with TRBJ2-7; D perhaps matches TRBD1 (5 bases). The sample taken for sequencing was CD4+ T cells from blood, cultured in vitro. This TCR was recovered from a human donor who had recovered from COVID-19. This CDR3 reads CSARVQDYEQYF. CDR3 coding DNA: TGCAGTGCTAGAGTACAGGATTACGAGCAGTACTTC.